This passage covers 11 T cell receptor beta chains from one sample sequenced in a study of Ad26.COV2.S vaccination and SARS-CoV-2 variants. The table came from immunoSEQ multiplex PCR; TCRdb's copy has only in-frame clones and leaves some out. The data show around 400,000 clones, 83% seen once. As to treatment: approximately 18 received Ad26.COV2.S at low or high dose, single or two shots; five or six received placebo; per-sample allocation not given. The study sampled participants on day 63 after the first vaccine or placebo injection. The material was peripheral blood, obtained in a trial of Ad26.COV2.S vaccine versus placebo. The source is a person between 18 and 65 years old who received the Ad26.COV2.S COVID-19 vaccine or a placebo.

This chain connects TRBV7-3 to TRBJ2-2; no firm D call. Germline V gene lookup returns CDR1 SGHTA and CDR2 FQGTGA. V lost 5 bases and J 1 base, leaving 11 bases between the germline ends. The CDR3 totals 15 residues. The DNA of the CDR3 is TGTGCCAGCAGCCCGGGCGTCAGGAACACCGGGGAGCTGTTTTTT. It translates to CASSPGVRNTGELFF.

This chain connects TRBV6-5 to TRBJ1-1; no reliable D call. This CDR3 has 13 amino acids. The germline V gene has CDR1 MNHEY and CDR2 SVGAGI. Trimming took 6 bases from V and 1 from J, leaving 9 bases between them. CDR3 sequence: CASRQFRNTEAFF. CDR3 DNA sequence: TGTGCCAGCAGACAATTCCGGAACACTGAAGCTTTCTTT.

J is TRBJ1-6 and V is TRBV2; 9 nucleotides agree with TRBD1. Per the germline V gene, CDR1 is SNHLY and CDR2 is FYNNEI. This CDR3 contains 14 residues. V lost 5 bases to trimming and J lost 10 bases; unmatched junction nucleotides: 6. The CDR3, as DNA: TGTGCCAGCAGTCGGGACAGGGAAGTCTCACCCCTCCACTTT. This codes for CASSRDREVSPLHF. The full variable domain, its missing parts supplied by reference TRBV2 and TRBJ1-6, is EPEVTQTPSHQVTQMGQEVILRCVPISNHLYFYWYRQILGQKVEFLVSFYNNEISEKSEIFDDQFSVERPDGSNFTLKIRSTKLEDSAMYFCASSRDREVSPLHFGNGTRLTVT.

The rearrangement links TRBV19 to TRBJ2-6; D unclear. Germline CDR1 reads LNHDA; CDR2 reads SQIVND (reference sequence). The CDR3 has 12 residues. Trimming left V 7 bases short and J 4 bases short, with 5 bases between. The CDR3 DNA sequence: TGTGCCAGTAACGACGGGGCCAACGTCCTGACTTTC. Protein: CASNDGANVLTF.

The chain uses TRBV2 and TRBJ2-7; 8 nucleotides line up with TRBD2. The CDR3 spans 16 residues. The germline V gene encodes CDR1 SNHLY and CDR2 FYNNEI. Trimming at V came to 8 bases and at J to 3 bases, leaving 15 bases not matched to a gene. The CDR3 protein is CASRAGEPIVNYEQYF. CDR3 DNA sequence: TGTGCCAGCCGAGCGGGGGAGCCGATCGTTAACTACGAGCAGTACTTC.

The CDR3 nucleotides are TGTGCCAGCAGTAGCCAGGGACGTCAGCCCCAGCATTTT. It encodes CASSSQGRQPQHF. This chain joins TRBV27 and TRBJ1-5, with D possibly TRBD1 on 5 matching bases. Trimming shortened V by 5 bases and J by 6 bases, and 11 bases separated the two germline ends. The V gene's germline CDR1 is MNHEY and CDR2 SMNVEV (reference sequence). The CDR3 is made up of 13 amino acids.

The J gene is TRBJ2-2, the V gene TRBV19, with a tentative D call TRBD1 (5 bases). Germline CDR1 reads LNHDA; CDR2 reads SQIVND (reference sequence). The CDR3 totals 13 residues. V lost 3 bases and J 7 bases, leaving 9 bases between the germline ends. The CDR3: CASSMQGDGELFF. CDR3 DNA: TGTGCCAGTAGTATGCAGGGTGACGGGGAGCTGTTTTTT.

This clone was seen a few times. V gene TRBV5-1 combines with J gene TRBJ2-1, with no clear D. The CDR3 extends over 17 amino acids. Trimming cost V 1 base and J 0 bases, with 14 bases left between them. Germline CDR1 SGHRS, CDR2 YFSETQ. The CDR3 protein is CASSLMGGTSSYNEQFF. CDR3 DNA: TGCGCCAGCAGCTTGATGGGTGGAACGAGCTCCTACAATGAGCAGTTCTTC.

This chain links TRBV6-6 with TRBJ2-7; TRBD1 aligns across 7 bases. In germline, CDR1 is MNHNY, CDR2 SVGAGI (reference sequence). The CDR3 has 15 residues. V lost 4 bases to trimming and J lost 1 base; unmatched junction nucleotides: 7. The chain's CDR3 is CASSSTPQGSYEQYF. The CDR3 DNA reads TGTGCCAGCAGTTCGACTCCACAGGGGTCCTACGAGCAGTACTTC.

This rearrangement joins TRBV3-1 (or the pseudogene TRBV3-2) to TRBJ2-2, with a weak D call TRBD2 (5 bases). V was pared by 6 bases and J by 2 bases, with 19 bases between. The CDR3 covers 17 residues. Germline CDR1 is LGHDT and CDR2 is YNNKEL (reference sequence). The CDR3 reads CASSHPFVRGNTGELFF. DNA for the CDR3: TGTGCCAGCAGTCACCCCTTTGTACGGGGTAACACCGGGGAGCTGTTTTTT.

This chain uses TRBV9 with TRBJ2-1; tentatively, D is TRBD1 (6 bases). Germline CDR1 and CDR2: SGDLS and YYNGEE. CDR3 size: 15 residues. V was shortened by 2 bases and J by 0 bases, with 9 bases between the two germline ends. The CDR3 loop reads CASSVDRSSYNEQFF. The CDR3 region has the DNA TGTGCCAGCAGCGTCGACAGGAGCTCCTACAATGAGCAGTTCTTC.